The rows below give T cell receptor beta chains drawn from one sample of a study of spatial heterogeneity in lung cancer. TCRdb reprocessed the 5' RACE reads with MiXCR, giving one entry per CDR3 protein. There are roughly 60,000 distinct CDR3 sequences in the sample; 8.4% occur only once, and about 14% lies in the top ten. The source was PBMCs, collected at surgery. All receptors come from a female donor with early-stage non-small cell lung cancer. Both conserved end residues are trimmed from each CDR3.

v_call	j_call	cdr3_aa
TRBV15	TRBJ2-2	ATSMIGGTNTGELF
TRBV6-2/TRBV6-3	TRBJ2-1	ASRRSGTSGSVEQF
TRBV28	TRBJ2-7	ASTPGTSGSYEQY
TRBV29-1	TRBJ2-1	SVEKTSGRINEQF
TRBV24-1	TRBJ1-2	ATSEHTGGINYGYT
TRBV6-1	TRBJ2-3	ASRFVAGKGTDTQY
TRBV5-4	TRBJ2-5	ASSKQGTQY
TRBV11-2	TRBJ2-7	ASSPIRGPYEQY
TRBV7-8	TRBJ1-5	ASSPALGDQPQH
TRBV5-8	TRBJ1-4	ATRPRDRLNEKLF
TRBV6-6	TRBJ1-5	ASSFYSNQPQH
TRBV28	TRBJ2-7	ASSLTGVGSYEQY
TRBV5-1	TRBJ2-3	ASSRRDREADTQY
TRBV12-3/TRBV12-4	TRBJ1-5	ASSFGPTGGRGNQPQH
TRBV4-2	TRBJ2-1	ASSPSLAGTHNEQF
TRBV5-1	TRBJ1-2	ASSLEGGGNYYGYT
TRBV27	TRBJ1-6	ASNLSRGNSPLH
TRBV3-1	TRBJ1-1	ASSHDRGRGFESF
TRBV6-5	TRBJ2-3	ASSYRQASTDTQY
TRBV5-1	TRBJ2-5	ASSPRLAGGPEETQY
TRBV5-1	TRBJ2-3	ASSLAPAQGTDTQY
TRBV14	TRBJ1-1	ASRHPRARTGGRSF
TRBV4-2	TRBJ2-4	ASSQGLADGNIQY
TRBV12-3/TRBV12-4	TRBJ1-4	ASSPGGGEKLF
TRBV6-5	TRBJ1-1	ASSYSAGYTEAF
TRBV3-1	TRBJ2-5	ASSLGLSQETQY
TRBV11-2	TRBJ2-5	ASSPGTGGRTQETQY
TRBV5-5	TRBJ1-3	ASSLEKGGPGNTIY
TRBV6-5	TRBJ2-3	ASCSGTSITDTQY
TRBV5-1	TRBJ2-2	ASSSGRGGADTGELF
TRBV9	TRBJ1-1	ASTGLMNTEAF
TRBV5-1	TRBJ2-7	ASSSGLADEQY
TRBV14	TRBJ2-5	ASSRTLGKTQY
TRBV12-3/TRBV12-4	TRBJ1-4	ASSFTGLNEKLF
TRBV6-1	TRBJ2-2	ASVADTGELF
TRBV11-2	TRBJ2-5	ASSLLAAFQETQY
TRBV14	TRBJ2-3	ASSQQAGGTDTQY